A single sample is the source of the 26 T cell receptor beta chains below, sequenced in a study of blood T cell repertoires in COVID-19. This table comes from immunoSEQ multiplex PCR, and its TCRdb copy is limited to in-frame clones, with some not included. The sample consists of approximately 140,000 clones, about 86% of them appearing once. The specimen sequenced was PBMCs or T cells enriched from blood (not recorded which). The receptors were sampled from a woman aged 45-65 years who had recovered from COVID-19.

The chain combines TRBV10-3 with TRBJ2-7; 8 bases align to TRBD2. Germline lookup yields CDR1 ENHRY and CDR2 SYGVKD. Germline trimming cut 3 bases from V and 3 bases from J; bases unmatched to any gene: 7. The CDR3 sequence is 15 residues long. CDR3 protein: CAISDAGGLNYEQYF. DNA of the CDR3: TGTGCCATCAGTGATGCGGGGGGCTTGAACTACGAGCAGTACTTC.

The DNA for the CDR3 is TGTGCCAGCAGGACACAGGGGGCCTCTGGGGCCAACGTCCTGACTTTC. This codes for CASRTQGASGANVLTF. The gene calls are TRBV3-1 (or the pseudogene TRBV3-2) and TRBJ2-6; TRBD1 agrees at 9 bases. Germline V CDR1 and CDR2: LGHDT, YNNKEL (reference sequence). J was trimmed by 0 bases and V by 6 bases; bases with no gene match: 3. The CDR3 loop spans 16 amino acids.

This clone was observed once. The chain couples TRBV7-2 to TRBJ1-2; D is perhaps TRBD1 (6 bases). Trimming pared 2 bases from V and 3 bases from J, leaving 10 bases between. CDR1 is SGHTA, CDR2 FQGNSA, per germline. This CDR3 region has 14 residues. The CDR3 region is CASSLSSGDYGYTF. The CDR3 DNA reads TGTGCCAGCAGCTTATCGTCAGGGGACTATGGCTACACCTTC.

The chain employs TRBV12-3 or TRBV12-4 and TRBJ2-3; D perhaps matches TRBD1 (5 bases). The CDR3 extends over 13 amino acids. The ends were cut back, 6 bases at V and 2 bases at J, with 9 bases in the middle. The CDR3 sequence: CASRKGITDTQYF. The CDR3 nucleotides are TGTGCCAGCAGGAAGGGGATCACAGATACGCAGTATTTT.

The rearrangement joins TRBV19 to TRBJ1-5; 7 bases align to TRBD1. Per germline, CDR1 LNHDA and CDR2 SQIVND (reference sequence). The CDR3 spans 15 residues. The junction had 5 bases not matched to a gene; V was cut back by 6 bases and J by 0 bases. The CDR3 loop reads CASSPQGTSNQPQHF. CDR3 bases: TGTGCCAGTAGCCCACAGGGGACTAGCAATCAGCCCCAGCATTTT.

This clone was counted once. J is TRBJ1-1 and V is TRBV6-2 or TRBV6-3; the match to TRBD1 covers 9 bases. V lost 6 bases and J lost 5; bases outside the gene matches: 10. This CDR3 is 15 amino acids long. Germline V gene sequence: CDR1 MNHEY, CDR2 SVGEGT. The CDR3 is CASSRPGGQGTEAFF. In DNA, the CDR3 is TGTGCCAGCAGCCGCCCCGGGGGACAGGGAACTGAAGCTTTCTTT.

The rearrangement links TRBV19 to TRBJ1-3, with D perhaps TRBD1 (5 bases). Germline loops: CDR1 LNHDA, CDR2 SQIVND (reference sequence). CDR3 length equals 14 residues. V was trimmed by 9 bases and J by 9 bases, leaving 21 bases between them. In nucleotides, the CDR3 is TGTGCCAGGTGGGGGGAACCAGGCCATGGCACCATATATTTT. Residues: CARWGEPGHGTIYF.

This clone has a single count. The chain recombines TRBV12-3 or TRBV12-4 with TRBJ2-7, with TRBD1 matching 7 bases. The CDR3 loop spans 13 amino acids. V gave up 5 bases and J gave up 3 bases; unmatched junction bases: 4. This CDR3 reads CASSPPGGYEQYF. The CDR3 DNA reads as TGTGCCAGCAGTCCCCCAGGGGGCTACGAGCAGTACTTC.

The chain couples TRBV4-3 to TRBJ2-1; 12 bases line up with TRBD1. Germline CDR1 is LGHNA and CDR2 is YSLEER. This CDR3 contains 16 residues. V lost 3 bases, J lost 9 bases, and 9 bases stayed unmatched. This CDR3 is CASSQVPGQGAGEQFF. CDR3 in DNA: TGCGCCAGCAGCCAGGTCCCGGGACAGGGGGCTGGTGAGCAGTTCTTC.

The CDR3 loop is CASSPRLAGVVKNIQYF. CDR3 bases: TGTGCCAGCAGCCCTAGACTAGCAGGCGTTGTCAAAAACATTCAGTACTTC. The gene calls are TRBV7-9 and TRBJ2-4; 7 nucleotides agree with TRBD2. Germline V gives CDR1 SEHNR, CDR2 FQNEAQ (reference sequence). CDR3 length: 17 amino acids. After removal of 5 bases from V and 3 bases from J, the junction contained 13 bases not matched to a gene.

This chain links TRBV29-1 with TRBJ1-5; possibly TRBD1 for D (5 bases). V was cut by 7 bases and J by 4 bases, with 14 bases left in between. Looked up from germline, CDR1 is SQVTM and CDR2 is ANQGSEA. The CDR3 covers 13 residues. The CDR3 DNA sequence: TGCAGCGCCGCGGGGGGTTTGAATCAGCCCCAGCATTTT. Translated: CSAAGGLNQPQHF.

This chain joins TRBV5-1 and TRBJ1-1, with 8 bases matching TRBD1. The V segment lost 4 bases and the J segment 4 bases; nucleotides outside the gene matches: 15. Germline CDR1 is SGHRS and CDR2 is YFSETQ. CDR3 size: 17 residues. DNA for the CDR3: TGCGCCAGCAGCCCGACCGTGACAGGGGTGGGAGGCACTGAAGCTTTCTTT. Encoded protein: CASSPTVTGVGGTEAFF.

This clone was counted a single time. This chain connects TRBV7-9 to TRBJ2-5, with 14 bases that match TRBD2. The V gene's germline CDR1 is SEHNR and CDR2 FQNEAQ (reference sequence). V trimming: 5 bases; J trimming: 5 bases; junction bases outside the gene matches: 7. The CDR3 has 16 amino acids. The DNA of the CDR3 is TGTGCCAGCAGCGAGACTAGCGGGGGGGCGGATGAGACCCAGTACTTC. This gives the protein CASSETSGGADETQYF.

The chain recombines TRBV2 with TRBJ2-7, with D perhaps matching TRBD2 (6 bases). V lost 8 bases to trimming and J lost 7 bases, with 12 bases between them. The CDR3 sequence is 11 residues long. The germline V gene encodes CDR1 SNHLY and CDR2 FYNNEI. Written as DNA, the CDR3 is TGTGCCAGCCGACCCGCGGGGGAGCAGTACTTC. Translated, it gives CASRPAGEQYF.

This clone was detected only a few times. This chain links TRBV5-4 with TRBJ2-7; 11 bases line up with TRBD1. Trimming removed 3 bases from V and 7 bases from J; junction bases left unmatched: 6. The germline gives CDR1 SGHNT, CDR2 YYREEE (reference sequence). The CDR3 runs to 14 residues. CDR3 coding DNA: TGTGCCAGCAGCTCCGGACAGGGGGCGCGGGAGCAGTACTTC. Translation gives CASSSGQGAREQYF. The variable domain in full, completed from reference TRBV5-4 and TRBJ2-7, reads ETGVTQSPTHLIKTRGQQVTLRCSSQSGHNTVSWYQQALGQGPQFIFQYYREEENGRGNFPPRFSGLQFPNYSSELNVNALELDDSALYLCASSSGQGAREQYFGPGTRLTVT.

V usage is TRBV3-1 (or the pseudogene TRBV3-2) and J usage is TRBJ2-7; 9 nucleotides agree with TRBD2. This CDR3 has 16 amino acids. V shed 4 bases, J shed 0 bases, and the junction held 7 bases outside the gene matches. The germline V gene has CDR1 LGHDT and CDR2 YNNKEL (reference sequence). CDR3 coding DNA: TGTGCCAGCAGCCGGTCACTAGCGGGCGACTCCTACGAGCAGTACTTC. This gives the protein CASSRSLAGDSYEQYF.

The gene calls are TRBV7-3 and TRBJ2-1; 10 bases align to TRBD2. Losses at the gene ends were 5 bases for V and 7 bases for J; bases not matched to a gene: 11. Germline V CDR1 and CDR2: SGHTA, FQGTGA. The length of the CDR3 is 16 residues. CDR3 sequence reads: CASSPSGLAGANEQFF. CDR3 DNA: TGTGCCAGCAGCCCCAGTGGGCTAGCGGGGGCTAATGAGCAGTTCTTC.

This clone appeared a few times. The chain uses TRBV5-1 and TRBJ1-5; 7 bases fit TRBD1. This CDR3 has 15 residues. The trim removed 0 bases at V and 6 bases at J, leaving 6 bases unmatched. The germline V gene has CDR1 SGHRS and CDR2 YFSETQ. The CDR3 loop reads CASSLEGAFGQPQHF. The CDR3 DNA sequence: TGCGCCAGCAGCTTGGAGGGGGCATTCGGTCAGCCCCAGCATTTT.

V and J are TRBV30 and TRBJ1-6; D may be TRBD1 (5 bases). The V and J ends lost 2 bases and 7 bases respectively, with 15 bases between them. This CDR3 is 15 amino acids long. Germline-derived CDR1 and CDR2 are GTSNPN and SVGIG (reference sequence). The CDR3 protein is CAWSMAGMSNSPLHF. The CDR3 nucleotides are TGTGCCTGGAGTATGGCAGGGATGAGCAATTCACCCCTCCACTTT.

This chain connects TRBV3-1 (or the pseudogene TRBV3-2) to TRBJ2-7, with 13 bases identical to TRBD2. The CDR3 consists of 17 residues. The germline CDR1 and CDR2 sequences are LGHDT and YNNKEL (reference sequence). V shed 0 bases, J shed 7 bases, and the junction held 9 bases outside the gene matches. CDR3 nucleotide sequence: TGTGCCAGCAGCCAAGAGATGGGACTAGCGGGGCTTAGAGAGCAGTACTTC. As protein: CASSQEMGLAGLREQYF.

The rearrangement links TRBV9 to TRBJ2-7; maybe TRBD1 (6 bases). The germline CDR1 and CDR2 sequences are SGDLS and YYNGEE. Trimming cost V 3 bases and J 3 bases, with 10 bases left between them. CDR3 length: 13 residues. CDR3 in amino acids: CASSGPQGYEQYF. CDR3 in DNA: TGTGCCAGCAGCGGACCACAGGGCTACGAGCAGTACTTC.

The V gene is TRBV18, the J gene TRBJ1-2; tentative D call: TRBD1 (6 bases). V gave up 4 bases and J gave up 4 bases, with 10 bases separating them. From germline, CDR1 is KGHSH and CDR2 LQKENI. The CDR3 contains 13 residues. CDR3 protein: CASSQGVGYGYTF. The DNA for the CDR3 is TGTGCCAGCTCACAGGGGGTCGGCTATGGCTACACCTTC.

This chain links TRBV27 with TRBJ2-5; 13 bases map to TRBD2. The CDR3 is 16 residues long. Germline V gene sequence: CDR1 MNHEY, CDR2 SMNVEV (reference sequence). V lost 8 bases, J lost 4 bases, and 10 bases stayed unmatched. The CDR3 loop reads CASALAGGPAGETQYF. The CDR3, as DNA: TGTGCCAGCGCACTAGCGGGGGGGCCGGCTGGAGAGACCCAGTACTTC.

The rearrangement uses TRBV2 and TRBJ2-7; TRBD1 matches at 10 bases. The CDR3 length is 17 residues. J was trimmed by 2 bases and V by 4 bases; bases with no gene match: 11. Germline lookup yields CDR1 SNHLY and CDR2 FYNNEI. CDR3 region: CASSVFGGTGATYEQYF. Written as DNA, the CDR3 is TGTGCCAGCAGTGTGTTTGGGGGGACAGGGGCTACCTACGAGCAGTACTTC.

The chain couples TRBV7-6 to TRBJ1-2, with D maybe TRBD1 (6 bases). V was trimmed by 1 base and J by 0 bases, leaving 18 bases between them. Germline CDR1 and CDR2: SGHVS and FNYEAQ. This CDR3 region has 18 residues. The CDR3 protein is CASSLEVPGGKANYGYTF. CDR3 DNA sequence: TGTGCCAGCAGCTTAGAAGTTCCGGGGGGCAAAGCTAACTATGGCTACACCTTC.

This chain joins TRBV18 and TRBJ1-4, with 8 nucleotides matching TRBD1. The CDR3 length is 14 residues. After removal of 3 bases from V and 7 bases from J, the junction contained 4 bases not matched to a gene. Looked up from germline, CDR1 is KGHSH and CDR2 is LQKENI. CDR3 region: CASSPDRVIEKLFF. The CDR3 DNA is TGTGCCAGCTCACCGGACAGGGTTATTGAAAAACTGTTTTTT.